One and the same sample provided the 14 T cell receptor beta chains below, sequenced in a study of blood T cell repertoires in COVID-19. Libraries were prepared by immunoSEQ multiplex PCR; TCRdb keeps only in-frame clonotypes and omits some of them. The sample contains some 460,000 clones, roughly nine tenths of which appear only once. The sample consisted of PBMCs or T cells enriched from blood (not recorded which). These TCRs come from a woman between 18 and 29 years old who had recovered from COVID-19.

V is TRBV7-9 and J is TRBJ1-2, with D unresolved. V was clipped by 5 bases and J by 4 bases, with 11 bases between them. Germline values: CDR1 SEHNR, CDR2 FQNEAQ (reference sequence). The CDR3 contains 13 residues. CDR3 nucleotides: TGTGCCAGCAGCCCAGGAACGGTCTATGGCTACACCTTC. Translation gives CASSPGTVYGYTF.

The chain is built from TRBV7-2 and TRBJ2-2; 7 nucleotides agree with TRBD1. The CDR3 has 18 residues. V was clipped by 3 bases and J by 3 bases; unmatched bases: 13. CDR1 is SGHTA and CDR2 is FQGNSA in the germline V gene. CDR3 nucleotide sequence: TGTGCCAGCAGCTTGTCTTCCCCGGGACAGATTTACACCGGGGAGCTGTTTTTT. Protein product: CASSLSSPGQIYTGELFF. The whole variable domain, remainder taken from reference TRBV7-2 and TRBJ2-2, is GAGVSQSPSNKVTEKGKDVELRCDPISGHTALYWYRQSLGQGLEFLIYFQGNSAPDKSGLPSDRFSAERTGGSVSTLTIQRTQQEDSAVYLCASSLSSPGQIYTGELFFGEGSRLTVL.

The chain is built from TRBV5-5 and TRBJ1-5; D not certain. Germline CDR1 and CDR2: SGHKS and YYEKEE (reference sequence). Trimming left V 0 bases short and J 7 bases short, with 11 bases between. The CDR3 contains 14 residues. Here the CDR3 DNA reads TGTGCCAGCAGCTTGGTCGGGGTTCAGCAGCCCCAGCATTTT. It yields the protein CASSLVGVQQPQHF.

This sequence joins TRBV18 and TRBJ1-1, with 8 bases identical to TRBD1. The V and J ends lost 3 bases and 4 bases, in that order; junction bases with no gene match: 10. Germline assignment: CDR1 KGHSH and CDR2 LQKENI. The CDR3 has 16 amino acids. The CDR3 loop reads CASSPTLTGTGTEAFF. The CDR3 DNA follows: TGTGCCAGCTCACCTACCCTGACAGGGACAGGCACTGAAGCTTTCTTT.

This clone was seen only a few times. The chain is built from TRBV5-1 and TRBJ2-5; 7 positions match TRBD2. Germline V gene sequence: CDR1 SGHRS, CDR2 YFSETQ. This CDR3 has 15 residues. V shed 5 bases, J shed 1 base, and the junction held 8 bases outside the gene matches. The CDR3 is CASSQALAAQETQYF. CDR3 coding DNA: TGCGCCAGCAGTCAGGCGCTAGCGGCCCAAGAGACCCAGTACTTC.

This chain connects TRBV18 to TRBJ1-1; 7 bases agree with TRBD1. Trimming removed 4 bases from V and 1 base from J; junction bases left unmatched: 3. CDR1 KGHSH and CDR2 LQKENI come from the germline V gene. CDR3 length: 14 amino acids. The CDR3, as DNA: TGTGCCAGCTCACGGGACAGCGAGAACACTGAAGCTTTCTTT. Its protein is CASSRDSENTEAFF.

A single count supports this clone. This chain links TRBV10-1 with TRBJ1-4; no definite D call. V lost 5 bases and J lost 5, with 18 bases in between. This CDR3 is 16 amino acids long. The germline CDR1 and CDR2 sequences are WNHNN and SYGVQD (reference sequence). Here the CDR3 DNA reads TGCGCCAGCAGTTCGACCGTCCCGAGCGAGAATGAAAAACTGTTTTTT. It translates to CASSSTVPSENEKLFF.

The genes are TRBV18 and TRBJ2-7, with TRBD2 matching 7 bases. The length of the CDR3 is 16 residues. Germline V gene lookup returns CDR1 KGHSH and CDR2 LQKENI. Trimming at V came to 3 bases and at J to 7 bases, leaving 15 bases not matched to a gene. CDR3 coding DNA: TGTGCCAGCTCACCGAGTGGGAGCGGGCCCGGGGGGGAGCAGTACTTC. This codes for CASSPSGSGPGGEQYF.

This chain uses TRBV7-9 with TRBJ2-5; weak D call: TRBD1 (5 bases). CDR1 SEHNR and CDR2 FQNEAQ come from the germline V gene (reference sequence). V lost 1 base and J lost 5, with 11 bases in between. The CDR3 length is 14 residues. Here the CDR3 DNA reads TGTGCCAGCAGCTTAGGGTGGGGCAGCGAGACCCAGTACTTC. Residues: CASSLGWGSETQYF.

The chain has TRBV27 and TRBJ2-3, with a weak D call TRBD2 (7 bases). Looked up from germline, CDR1 is MNHEY and CDR2 is SMNVEV (reference sequence). V gave up 7 bases and J gave up 5 bases, with 10 bases separating them. The CDR3 is 12 amino acids. The CDR3 loop is CASMGGRDTQYF. In nucleotides, the CDR3 is TGTGCCAGCATGGGGGGGCGAGATACGCAGTATTTT.

CDR3 nucleotide sequence: TGTGCCAGCAGAGGACAGATCTATAGCAATCAGCCCCAGCATTTT. Protein sequence: CASRGQIYSNQPQHF. The chain combines TRBV6-4 with TRBJ1-5, with D perhaps TRBD1 (6 bases). Trimming took 6 bases from V and 0 from J, leaving 12 bases between them. Germline values: CDR1 MRHNA, CDR2 SNTAGT. CDR3 size: 15 residues.

This chain uses TRBV25-1 with TRBJ1-1, with 8 bases aligning to TRBD1. This CDR3 comprises 15 residues. Germline CDR1 and CDR2: MGHDK and SYGVNS. V was clipped by 3 bases and J by 1 base; unmatched bases: 4. This CDR3 reads CASSDPGGANTEAFF. Written as DNA, the CDR3 is TGTGCCAGCAGTGATCCAGGGGGCGCGAACACTGAAGCTTTCTTT. The variable domain in full, completed from reference TRBV25-1 and TRBJ1-1, reads EADIYQTPRYLVIGTGKKITLECSQTMGHDKMYWYQQDPGMELHLIHYSYGVNSTEKGDLSSESTVSRIRTEHFPLTLESARPSHTSQYLCASSDPGGANTEAFFGQGTRLTVV.

The chain recombines TRBV28 with TRBJ1-5; D call uncertain. V was pared by 3 bases and J by 3 bases, with 9 bases between. Germline V lookup: CDR1 MDHEN, CDR2 SYDVKM. The CDR3 runs 14 residues. Here the CDR3 DNA reads TGTGCCAGCAGTTTCATCGGACTCAATCAGCCCCAGCATTTT. Its protein is CASSFIGLNQPQHF.

The chain is built from TRBV2 and TRBJ1-2; no definite D call. V lost 6 bases and J 3 bases, leaving 8 bases between the germline ends. This CDR3 region has 12 residues. CDR1 SNHLY and CDR2 FYNNEI come from the germline V gene. The DNA of the CDR3 is TGTGCCAGCAGGGTCCGGGACTATGGCTACACCTTC. It specifies CASRVRDYGYTF.